The present TCR beta chain was sequenced within a study of tumor and adjacent non-tumor tissue in lung cancer. Study details: The cohort had about a dozen adenocarcinoma, 2 squamous cell and 1 small cell patients.

TCRbeta libraries were built with three rounds of nested PCR, modified from ARM-PCR. Each CDR3 protein is one row after TCRdb ran MiXCR on the multiplex PCR reads. The table includes 52,000 or so distinct CDR3 sequences, 74% detected once. General study findings and limits: Tumor tissue had significantly higher TCR diversity than normal lung. Tumor repertoires had a smaller top 100 clone share than normal lung.

The template was RNA from unsorted bulk tissue. This non-tumor lung sample came from over 3 cm beyond the tumor edge. Newly diagnosed lung cancer patients had thoracic surgery in China, August–late 2014, without prior chemotherapy. CDR1 and CDR2 (germline): ENHRY, SYGVKD. The CDR3 loop spans 19 amino acids. J gave up 2 bases and V 7 bases, and 16 bases lay outside the gene matches. This clonotype was picked up many times. Its antigen is currently unknown. Sequencing was carried out using distant non-tumor lung tissue. The receptor was isolated from a woman aged 55-75 years with non-small cell lung cancer. The chain has TRBV10-3 and TRBJ1-5; the match to TRBD1 covers 11 bases. This chain's CDR3 is CAIITRGTGGPLGNQPQHF. The CDR3 DNA reads as TGTGCCATCATCACAAGGGGGACAGGGGGGCCCTTAGGCAATCAGCCCCAGCATTTT.